The 30 T cell receptor beta chains reported below all come from one sample, sequenced in a study of T cells in Graves' hyperthyroidism and ophthalmopathy. Regions amplified from RNA transcripts were the TCR beta CDR3 regions. HTBI primers were the set used in a first-round RT-PCR of the TCR CDR3. TCRdb reprocessed the multiplex PCR reads with MiXCR, giving one entry per CDR3 protein. The sample gives around 800,000 distinct CDR3 sequences, roughly 40% of which show up once; 7% to 10% is in the top ten. Material for sequencing was blood. These TCRs come from a young man with Graves' hyperthyroidism.

This clonotype has at least ten counts. In nucleotides, the CDR3 is TGTGCCAGCAGACCATTGACAGGGGGGCAAGAGACCCAGTACTTC. Encoded protein: CASRPLTGGQETQYF. The chain employs TRBV2 and TRBJ2-5, with 9 bases lining up with TRBD1. With V trimmed by 6 bases and J by 2 bases, 7 bases remained unmatched. This CDR3 spans 15 amino acids. Germline-derived CDR1 and CDR2 are SNHLY and FYNNEI.

This chain connects TRBV7-9 to TRBJ1-4; possible D gene TRBD1, 6 bases. V shed 5 bases and J shed 8 bases, with 15 bases lying between them. The germline V gene has CDR1 SEHNR and CDR2 FQNEAQ (reference sequence). This CDR3 contains 14 residues. The CDR3: CASSPLGTPEKLFF. CDR3 sequence (DNA): TGTGCCAGCAGCCCTCTCGGGACACCCGAAAAACTGTTTTTT.

The chain is built from TRBV6-5 and TRBJ1-1, with D hard to call. In germline, CDR1 is MNHEY, CDR2 SVGAGI. Trimming took off 1 base at V and 1 base at J, with 10 bases between the two ends. The CDR3 extends over 15 amino acids. In nucleotides, the CDR3 is TGTGCCAGCAGTTACTATATAGCACCGAACACTGAAGCTTTCTTT. Residues: CASSYYIAPNTEAFF.

The chain links TRBV7-2 to TRBJ2-5; maybe TRBD2 (7 bases). The CDR3 totals 15 residues. CDR1 SGHTA and CDR2 FQGNSA come from the germline V gene. V lost 5 bases to trimming and J lost 5 bases, with 18 bases between them. The CDR3 DNA reads as TGTGCCAGCAGCCAAGTATGGGGGGGCGGGGAGACCCAGTACTTC. Protein sequence: CASSQVWGGGETQYF.

This clonotype occurred many times. The J gene is TRBJ1-3, the V gene TRBV7-9; 7 nucleotides line up with TRBD1. Germline-derived CDR1 and CDR2 are SEHNR and FQNEAQ (reference sequence). The CDR3 length is 15 residues. The ends lost 4 bases at V and 4 bases at J; junction bases unmatched: 7. CDR3 nucleotide sequence: TGTGCCAGCAGCTACGGACAGGCTATCGGAAACACCATATATTTT. It encodes CASSYGQAIGNTIYF.

This clonotype has just a few counts. Here the CDR3 reads CASSLVGMDTGELFF. DNA of the CDR3: TGTGCCAGCAGCTTAGTCGGTATGGACACCGGGGAGCTGTTTTTT. The chain combines TRBV7-2 with TRBJ2-2; D gene unclear. CDR3 length: 15 residues. Per germline, CDR1 SGHTA and CDR2 FQGNSA. V dropped 1 base and J dropped 3 bases, with 9 bases sitting between them. Drawing the rest from reference TRBV7-2 and TRBJ2-2, the complete variable domain is GAGVSQSPSNKVTEKGKDVELRCDPISGHTALYWYRQSLGQGLEFLIYFQGNSAPDKSGLPSDRFSAERTGGSVSTLTIQRTQQEDSAVYLCASSLVGMDTGELFFGEGSRLTVL.

This clonotype has just a few counts. CDR3: CASSREGKAEWYEQYF. The CDR3 region has the DNA TGTGCCAGCAGCCGGGAGGGGAAGGCAGAGTGGTACGAGCAGTACTTC. The genes are TRBV5-5 and TRBJ2-7; TRBD2 matches at 8 bases. There are 16 residues in the CDR3. CDR1 is SGHKS and CDR2 is YYEKEE in the germline V gene (reference sequence). The V gene end was trimmed by 4 bases and the J gene end by 4 bases; junction bases not matched to a gene: 13.

There are a few counts of this clonotype. This chain joins TRBV9 and TRBJ1-1, with D possibly matching TRBD1 (5 bases). The CDR3 runs to 15 residues. Germline V gene data show CDR1 as SGDLS and CDR2 as YYNGEE. Trimming cost V 0 bases and J 1 base, with 10 bases left between them. The CDR3 DNA sequence: TGTGCCAGCAGCGTAGAGGACACTACGAACACTGAAGCTTTCTTT. It codes for CASSVEDTTNTEAFF.

This clonotype showed up many times. V gene TRBV29-1 combines with J gene TRBJ2-7, with unresolved D. The germline gives CDR1 SQVTM, CDR2 ANQGSEA. This CDR3 spans 13 amino acids. Trimming stripped 7 bases from V and 5 bases from J, with 18 bases between. CDR3 protein: CSAAISRVNEQYF. The CDR3 coding sequence is TGCAGCGCCGCTATTTCCCGAGTCAACGAGCAGTACTTC.

This clonotype was detected many times. V and J are TRBV7-2 and TRBJ1-1; no reliable D call. Germline V gives CDR1 SGHTA, CDR2 FQGNSA. Trimming removed 3 bases at V and 5 bases at J, with 10 bases between. CDR3 size: 13 residues. This chain's CDR3 is CASSLIWETEAFF. CDR3 nucleotides: TGTGCCAGCAGCTTGATCTGGGAGACTGAAGCTTTCTTT.

The chain recombines TRBV12-3 or TRBV12-4 with TRBJ2-7; the match to TRBD1 covers 12 bases. The CDR3 has 14 amino acids. V trimming: 6 bases; J trimming: 6 bases; junction bases outside the gene matches: 6. The CDR3 loop is CASRAGQGAREQYF. The DNA of the CDR3 is TGTGCCAGCAGGGCGGGACAGGGGGCGCGCGAGCAGTACTTC.

This sequence joins TRBV29-1 and TRBJ1-2; possible D gene TRBD1, 5 bases. Trimming removed 6 bases from V and 5 bases from J, with 16 bases in between. There are 13 residues in the CDR3. The germline gives CDR1 SQVTM, CDR2 ANQGSEA. The CDR3 DNA reads as TGCAGCGTACAGGCCCTCGGGGGGTATGGCTACACCTTC. The encoded protein is CSVQALGGYGYTF.

CDR3 DNA: TGTGCCAGCAACCCAGACCCCCGAACAGAAACTAATGAAAAACTGTTTTTT. Translated, it gives CASNPDPRTETNEKLFF. This chain joins TRBV2 and TRBJ1-4; the D is unclear. Germline V CDR1 and CDR2: SNHLY, FYNNEI. V was trimmed by 7 bases and J by 1 base, leaving 19 bases between them. The CDR3 is 17 residues long.

This clonotype was counted ten times or more. The chain employs TRBV12-3 or TRBV12-4 and TRBJ1-5; 10 nucleotides agree with TRBD1. There are 13 residues in the CDR3. After removal of 5 bases from V and 5 bases from J, the junction contained 0 bases not matched to a gene. CDR3 loop: CASSGTGDQPQHF. The DNA of the CDR3 is TGTGCCAGCAGTGGGACAGGGGATCAGCCCCAGCATTTT.

This clonotype was counted at least ten times. The CDR3 protein is CAIKGTGDYEQYF. CDR3 DNA: TGTGCCATCAAGGGGACAGGGGACTACGAGCAGTACTTC. The rearrangement links TRBV10-3 to TRBJ2-7, with 10 bases aligning to TRBD1. The V and J ends lost 7 bases and 3 bases, in that order; junction bases with no gene match: 3. The CDR3 is 13 amino acids. Germline CDR1 ENHRY, CDR2 SYGVKD.

V usage is TRBV2 and J usage is TRBJ2-7, with 7 bases that match TRBD1. The J segment lost 3 bases and the V segment lost 2 bases, leaving 4 bases of the junction unmatched. Germline V CDR1 and CDR2: SNHLY, FYNNEI. The CDR3 loop spans 14 amino acids. The CDR3 spells CASSEQGVDYEQYF. Written as DNA, the CDR3 is TGTGCCAGCAGTGAACAGGGGGTTGACTACGAGCAGTACTTC.

This clonotype showed up many times. V and J are TRBV29-1 and TRBJ1-1; D not certain. V lost 4 bases and J lost 1, with 7 bases in between. Germline assignment: CDR1 SQVTM and CDR2 ANQGSEA. The CDR3 covers 12 residues. CDR3 in DNA: TGCAGCGTTGGGCAGGAGAACACTGAAGCTTTCTTT. This encodes CSVGQENTEAFF.

V is TRBV7-9 and J is TRBJ2-7; TRBD1 might be the D (5 bases). V lost 5 bases and J 6 bases, leaving 17 bases between the germline ends. Germline V gene sequence: CDR1 SEHNR, CDR2 FQNEAQ (reference sequence). This CDR3 has 14 amino acids. The CDR3 sequence: CASSLGAGPTEQYF. In DNA, the CDR3 is TGTGCCAGCAGCCTTGGCGCAGGGCCAACCGAGCAGTACTTC.

In DNA form, the CDR3 reads TGTGCCAGCAGCGGCCGGGGACAACGGGACGTCTACTTC. Protein sequence: CASSGRGQRDVYF. The V call is TRBV7-8, the J call TRBJ2-7, with D maybe TRBD1 (6 bases). With 5 bases removed from V and 13 bases from J, the gap between germline ends came to 21 bases. Germline assignment: CDR1 SGHVS and CDR2 FQNEAQ. CDR3 length: 13 residues.

The rearrangement uses TRBV7-2 and TRBJ2-5, with TRBD2 identical over 7 bases. Per the germline V gene, CDR1 is SGHTA and CDR2 is FQGNSA. The trim removed 4 bases at V and 11 bases at J, leaving 10 bases unmatched. CDR3 size: 13 residues. CDR3 region: CASSCKRDRSQYF. The CDR3 nucleotides are TGTGCCAGCAGCTGCAAGCGGGATCGATCGCAGTACTTC. The variable domain in full, completed from reference TRBV7-2 and TRBJ2-5, reads GAGVSQSPSNKVTEKGKDVELRCDPISGHTALYWYRQSLGQGLEFLIYFQGNSAPDKSGLPSDRFSAERTGGSVSTLTIQRTQQEDSAVYLCASSCKRDRSQYFGPGTRLLVL.

The chain combines TRBV2 with TRBJ2-7; D unresolved. Trimming took off 3 bases at V and 0 bases at J, with 6 bases between the two ends. The CDR3 consists of 13 residues. Looked up from germline, CDR1 is SNHLY and CDR2 is FYNNEI. In DNA, the CDR3 is TGTGCCAGCAGTGACGGATTCTCCTACGAGCAGTACTTC. It specifies CASSDGFSYEQYF.

V gene TRBV25-1 combines with J gene TRBJ1-5; D may be TRBD1 (5 bases). Germline loops: CDR1 MGHDK, CDR2 SYGVNS. The CDR3 runs 13 residues. The germline V and J ends were trimmed by 8 bases and 5 bases, with 13 bases remaining between them. CDR3 DNA sequence: TGTGCCAGCCAAGCCGACAGCTATCAGCCCCAGCATTTT. Amino acids: CASQADSYQPQHF.

The genes are TRBV10-3 and TRBJ2-2, with D perhaps matching TRBD1 (6 bases). Trimming shortened V by 10 bases and J by 3 bases, and 24 bases separated the two germline ends. The CDR3 spans 17 residues. Germline V CDR1 and CDR2: ENHRY, SYGVKD. CDR3 region: CASSRFPGHRDTGELFF. CDR3 sequence (DNA): TGTGCCAGCAGCCGCTTTCCGGGACACCGAGACACCGGGGAGCTGTTTTTT.

The gene calls are TRBV10-3 and TRBJ2-7; 9 bases match TRBD1. Germline CDR1 is ENHRY and CDR2 is SYGVKD. CDR3 length: 16 residues. V shed 3 bases and J 5 bases; nucleotides not matched to a gene: 11. The CDR3 loop reads CAISDAAQGADDEQYF. The CDR3 DNA follows: TGTGCCATCAGTGACGCGGCACAGGGGGCCGACGACGAGCAGTACTTC.

This clonotype has more than one count but fewer than ten. The junction departs from the called germline gene at one end, perhaps through a read error. V is TRBV7-3 and J is TRBJ2-7; D is uncertain. This CDR3 is 14 amino acids long. CDR1 and CDR2 (germline): SGHTA, FQGTGA. CDR3 nucleotides: TGCGCCAGCAGCCAAGATAGTTACGGCTACGAGCAGTACTTC. Amino acid sequence: CASSQDSYGYEQYF. The entire variable domain, with the rest obtained from reference TRBV7-3 and TRBJ2-7, is as follows: GAGVSQTPSNKVTEKGKYVELRCDPISGHTALYWYRQSLGQGPEFLIYFQGTGAADDSGLPNDRFFAVRPEGSVSTLKIQRTERGDSAVYLCASSQDSYGYEQYFGPGTRLTVT.

This clonotype was found a few times. V and J are TRBV5-1 and TRBJ1-1, with 7 bases identical to TRBD1. Germline CDR1 is SGHRS and CDR2 is YFSETQ. The CDR3 loop spans 17 amino acids. V was clipped by 0 bases and J by 0 bases; unmatched bases: 8. The CDR3 region has the DNA TGCGCCAGCAGCTTGGAGGGGGCCCGGTACATGAACACTGAAGCTTTCTTT. Protein: CASSLEGARYMNTEAFF.

This clonotype was counted between two and nine times. The chain is built from TRBV7-9 and TRBJ2-7; the D gene is possibly TRBD1 (7 bases). From germline, CDR1 is SEHNR and CDR2 FQNEAQ (reference sequence). The germline V and J ends were trimmed by 6 bases and 7 bases, with 16 bases remaining between them. This CDR3 is 13 amino acids long. DNA for the CDR3: TGTGCCAGCAGAATACTACAGGGGACTGAGCAGTACTTC. This sequence encodes CASRILQGTEQYF.

The sample holds many counts of this clonotype. The chain combines TRBV29-1 with TRBJ1-1; 7 positions agree with TRBD1. CDR3 length equals 16 residues. The ends lost 0 bases at V and 4 bases at J; junction bases unmatched: 11. The germline gives CDR1 SQVTM, CDR2 ANQGSEA. CDR3 sequence: CSVEDQDRTKTTEAFF. The CDR3 DNA follows: TGCAGCGTTGAAGATCAGGACAGGACGAAGACCACTGAAGCTTTCTTT.

With respect to this clonotype: This clone may be a read error of a much larger clone one base away. The gene calls are TRBV7-6 and TRBJ1-1, with D perhaps TRBD1 (5 bases). The CDR3 runs 14 residues. Germline assignment: CDR1 SGHVS and CDR2 FNYEAQ. Here the CDR3 DNA reads TGTGCCAACAGCTCACAGGTTCAGTGGGCTGAAGCTTTCTTT. Protein product: CANSSQVQWAEAFF.

Of note for this clonotype: This CDR3 fails to terminate in the conserved phenylalanine or tryptophan, so it likely reflects a read error. The DNA is left out, because the CDR3 cannot be placed on it with certainty; the CDR3 is given as TCRdb lists it. The chain employs TRBV15 and TRBJ2-6; the table names TRBD1, a call not compared with the DNA. Germline assignment: CDR1 LNHNV and CDR2 YYDKDF (reference sequence). The CDR3 length is 8 residues, termini included. The chain's CDR3 is CATSRAGT.